The rows below give T cell receptor beta chains drawn from one sample of a study of shared clonotypes between healthy human individuals. Assay: immunoSEQ multiplex PCR; the TCRdb copy retains only in-frame clones and omits some. The table shows around 1,900,000 clones, with approximately 92% occurring only once. What was sequenced was naive CD8+ T cells from PBMCs. The origin of the receptors is a man younger than 35 in good health. Some clones in this sample may be carry-over from other donors' samples. CDR3s include the opening cysteine and the closing phenylalanine or tryptophan. Fields, in order: D gene, J gene, V gene, clone size, CDR3 DNA, CDR3 protein. A D gene is named only where the DNA matches it firmly. Expanded clones get a size class; other rows say once, few or many, or leave the size out.

NA TRBJ2-7 TRBV5-3 NA TGTGCCAGAAGCTTGAATTACGGCTCCTACGAGCAGTACTTC CARSLNYGSYEQYF
NA TRBJ2-1 TRBV27 NA TGTGCCAGCAGTTTTGGACAGTTGCTCTACAATGAGCAGTTCTTC CASSFGQLLYNEQFF
NA TRBJ2-3 TRBV13 NA TGTGCCAGCAGCTTAGGGGGTAGGGGCACAGATACGCAGTATTTT CASSLGGRGTDTQYF
TRBD1 TRBJ1-2 TRBV28 few TGTGCCAGCAGTCCCCTCGGGACAGACCCTAACTATGGCTACACCTTC CASSPLGTDPNYGYTF
TRBD1 TRBJ1-2 TRBV27 NA TGTGCCAGCGGGCCGGGACAGGGTGACTATGGCTACACCTTC CASGPGQGDYGYTF
NA TRBJ2-2 TRBV6-5 NA TGTGCCAGCAGTTATGCGGAAGGGAACACCGGGGAGCTGTTTTTT CASSYAEGNTGELFF
NA TRBJ1-1 TRBV27 NA TGTGCCAGCAGTTTAGGCCTTATGAGGGTGAACACTGAAGCTTTCTTT CASSLGLMRVNTEAFF
TRBD2 TRBJ2-1 TRBV30 NA TGTGCCTGGGGGGGGCCGGGACTAGCGACCTACAATGAGCAGTTCTTC CAWGGPGLATYNEQFF
TRBD1 TRBJ2-1 TRBV7-9 once TGTGCCAGCAGCCAACCGGGACAGGGGCCCTCGAACAATGAGCAGTTCTTC CASSQPGQGPSNNEQFF
NA TRBJ2-7 TRBV30 NA TGTGCCTGGAGTGTACTCCATGGCCACGAGCAGTACTTC CAWSVLHGHEQYF
TRBD1 TRBJ2-1 TRBV6-5 NA TGTGCCAGCAGTTACGGGACAGGAACACACAATGAGCAGTTCTTC CASSYGTGTHNEQFF
NA TRBJ1-2 TRBV11-2 NA TGTGCCAGCAGCTTAGATAGGCTGAGCAGGGTGGATGGCTACACCTTC CASSLDRLSRVDGYTF
NA TRBJ2-7 TRBV9 once TGTGCCAGCAGCGGACAGGATCGGACTTACGAGCAGTACTTC CASSGQDRTYEQYF
TRBD1 TRBJ1-1 TRBV19 NA TGTGCCAGTAGTAGAAGACAGGGCCCGAACACTGAAGCTTTCTTT CASSRRQGPNTEAFF
NA TRBJ2-7 TRBV7-6 NA TGTGCCAGCAGCTTAGCGGAAGTTCGGGAGCAGTACTTC CASSLAEVREQYF
NA TRBJ1-1 TRBV27 once TGTGCCAGCAGTTATGGGGGTTGGGGCACTGAAGCTTTCTTT CASSYGGWGTEAFF
NA TRBJ2-7 TRBV19 NA TGTGCCAGTGCCGGGACGGTTGACTACGAGCAGTACTTC CASAGTVDYEQYF
NA TRBJ2-7 TRBV28 NA TGTGCCAGCACCAAAGGGACTTCGCCATCCTACGAGCAGTACTTC CASTKGTSPSYEQYF
NA TRBJ2-7 TRBV4-3 once TGCGCCAGCAGGATGGAGCCAACCCCCATATACGAGCAGTACTTC CASRMEPTPIYEQYF
TRBD2 TRBJ2-7 TRBV13 NA TGTGCCAGCACCCTAAAGCGGGGGGGATCCTACGAGCAGTACTTC CASTLKRGGSYEQYF
TRBD2 TRBJ2-3 TRBV5-6 NA TGTGCCAGCAGCCAAGGGGGGACTAGCCGGCCAGATACGCAGTATTTT CASSQGGTSRPDTQYF
NA TRBJ2-7 TRBV27 NA TGTGCCAGCAGTCCACAGGATATCTCCTACGAGCAGTACTTC CASSPQDISYEQYF
NA TRBJ2-5 TRBV5-1 NA TGCGCCAGCAGTGGGACGTCCCAGCTAATAGAGACCCAGTACTTC CASSGTSQLIETQYF
NA TRBJ2-7 TRBV28 NA TGTGCCAGCAGACTGATCCGGGACTGGACTTACGAGCAGTACTTC CASRLIRDWTYEQYF
TRBD1 TRBJ2-7 TRBV28 once TGTGCCAGCAGTTTGTGGGACAGGGGTTCGTTAGAGCAGTACTTC CASSLWDRGSLEQYF
TRBD1 TRBJ2-7 TRBV7-9 NA TGTGCCAGCAGCGATATTACAGGGGGTCGAGACGAGCAGTACTTC CASSDITGGRDEQYF
NA TRBJ1-1 TRBV7-8 NA TGTGCCAGCAGCCCTTGGACCTTGAACACTGAAGCTTTCTTT CASSPWTLNTEAFF
NA TRBJ2-1 TRBV4-2 NA TGTGCCAGCAGCCAAGTTTCCAGAGACAATGAGCAGTTCTTC CASSQVSRDNEQFF
NA TRBJ2-3 TRBV9 NA TGTGCCAGCAGCGTAGGAGCAGGGAGCTCAGATACGCAGTATTTT CASSVGAGSSDTQYF
NA TRBJ1-2 TRBV6-5 few TGTGCCAGCAGTTACTCACCGGGGCCCTATGGCTACACCTTC CASSYSPGPYGYTF
TRBD2 TRBJ2-7 TRBV9 NA TGTGCCAGCAGCGGACTAGCGGACTCCTACGAGCAGTACTTC CASSGLADSYEQYF
TRBD1 TRBJ1-4 TRBV6-5 NA TGTGCCAGCGACAGGGGGACTAATGAAAAACTGTTTTTT CASDRGTNEKLFF
NA TRBJ1-2 TRBV2 NA TGTGCCAGCAAAGGAGGCCCCAGGGCGGAAGGCTACACCTTC CASKGGPRAEGYTF
NA TRBJ2-5 TRBV11-2 NA TGTGCCAGCAGCTTAGATCATGGAGAGAGGCAAGAGACCCAGTACTTC CASSLDHGERQETQYF
TRBD1 TRBJ2-1 TRBV7-8 NA TGTGCCAGCAGCCCCAGGGGGAGTGAGCAGTTCTTC CASSPRGSEQFF
NA TRBJ2-1 TRBV2 NA TGTGCCAGCAGTGGGTGGGATTCCTACAATGAGCAGTTCTTC CASSGWDSYNEQFF
NA TRBJ2-7 TRBV6-5 NA TGTGCCAGCAGTTTCGGATCAGCGTACGAGCAGTACTTC CASSFGSAYEQYF
NA TRBJ2-7 TRBV5-4 NA TGTGCCAGCAGCTTGGGTCTCTACGAGCAGTACTTC CASSLGLYEQYF
NA TRBJ2-1 TRBV10-3 NA TGTGCCATCAGTGATCCTCACAATGAGCAGTTCTTC CAISDPHNEQFF
NA TRBJ2-1 TRBV7-8 NA TGTGCCAGCAGCTTACGGGGGAGTAACAATGAGCAGTTCTTC CASSLRGSNNEQFF
NA TRBJ1-1 TRBV12-5 NA TGTGCTAGTGGTTTGGCGCCGGAGCCGGGACAAAGGAACACTGAAGCTTTCTTT CASGLAPEPGQRNTEAFF
TRBD1 TRBJ1-5 TRBV19 NA TGTGCCAGTAGTCTGCGGACAGGGCATCAGCCCCAGCATTTT CASSLRTGHQPQHF
NA TRBJ1-1 TRBV9 NA TGTGCCAGCAGCGGCAAGGCGGGCCCCCTGGCTGAAGCTTTCTTT CASSGKAGPLAEAFF